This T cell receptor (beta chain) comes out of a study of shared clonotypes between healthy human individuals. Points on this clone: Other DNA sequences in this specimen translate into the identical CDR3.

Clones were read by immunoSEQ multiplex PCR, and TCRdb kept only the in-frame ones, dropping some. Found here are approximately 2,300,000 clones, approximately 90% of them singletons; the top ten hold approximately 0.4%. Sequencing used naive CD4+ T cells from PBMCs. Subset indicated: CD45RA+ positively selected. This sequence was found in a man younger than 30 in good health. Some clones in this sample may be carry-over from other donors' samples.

CDR3 amino acids: CASSPSSGNTIYF. CDR3 DNA: TGCGCCAGCTCTCCCAGCTCTGGAAACACCATATATTTT. J is TRBJ1-3 and V is TRBV5-1, with D unresolved. CDR3 size: 13 residues. From germline, CDR1 is SGHRS and CDR2 YFSETQ. V shed 7 bases and J shed 0 bases, with 8 bases lying between them.